This is a list of T cell receptor beta chains from one sample in a study of T cells in localized non-small cell lung cancer. Using immunoSEQ multiplex PCR, the repertoire was profiled, and TCRdb retains in-frame clones only, with some absent. The table includes about 18,000 clones, around 86% detected once. Specimen: peripheral blood, collected before any cancer treatment. The origin of the receptors is a female donor over 55 with stage I lung adenocarcinoma. Each CDR3 is given with its conserved first and last residue. D genes are given only for firm matches. Clone size is stated in some rows and not others, as once, few, many or a class when expanded.

clone_size,d_call,j_call,v_call,cdr3_aa,cdr3_nt
-,-,TRBJ2-1,TRBV5-1,CASSLANSRRAHEQFF,TGCGCCAGCAGCTTGGCGAATTCCCGGCGGGCCCATGAGCAGTTCTTC
-,-,TRBJ1-3,TRBV6-6,CASSQASGNTIYF,TGTGCCAGCAGTCAAGCCTCTGGAAACACCATATATTTT
-,-,TRBJ1-6,TRBV14,CASSQGRTDISPLHF,TGTGCCAGCAGCCAAGGGAGGACGGACATTTCACCCCTCCACTTT
-,-,TRBJ1-6,TRBV7-9,CASSSTGYNSPLHF,TGTGCCAGCAGCTCGACAGGTTATAATTCACCCCTCCACTTT
few,TRBD1,TRBJ1-1,TRBV2,CASRDRVTEAFF,TGTGCCAGTAGGGACAGGGTCACTGAAGCTTTCTTT
-,-,TRBJ1-6,TRBV2,CASSDPGSPLHF,TGTGCCAGCAGTGACCCTGGTTCACCCCTCCACTTT
-,TRBD1,TRBJ2-7,TRBV30,CAWNAGTGFYEQYF,TGTGCCTGGAACGCCGGGACAGGGTTCTACGAGCAGTACTTC
few,-,TRBJ1-1,TRBV19,CATTTGIEAFF,TGTGCCACCACCACAGGGATTGAAGCTTTCTTT
-,-,TRBJ1-2,TRBV4-3,CASSQGARSTSGYGYTF,TGCGCCAGCAGCCAAGGGGCACGGTCGACCAGCGGCTATGGCTACACCTTC
-,-,TRBJ1-6,TRBV7-2,CASRRQPKRDSPLHF,TGTGCCAGCAGGCGACAGCCTAAAAGAGATTCACCCCTCCACTTT
-,-,TRBJ1-5,TRBV19,CASSSLGGGSNQPQHF,TGTGCCAGTAGTAGTCTGGGGGGCGGTAGCAATCAGCCCCAGCATTTT
-,-,TRBJ2-2,TRBV6-5,CASSYDPTGELFF,TGTGCCAGCAGTTACGACCCCACCGGGGAGCTGTTTTTT
-,-,TRBJ2-3,TRBV14,CASSQDELGFTDTQYF,TGTGCCAGCAGCCAAGATGAACTAGGATTCACAGATACGCAGTATTTT
-,TRBD1,TRBJ1-1,TRBV27,CASSLGQGNTEAFF,TGTGCCAGCAGTTTAGGACAGGGGAACACTGAAGCTTTCTTT
-,-,TRBJ1-2,TRBV4-3,CASSQEVGVNYGYTF,TGCGCCAGCAGCCAAGAAGTCGGAGTTAACTATGGCTACACCTTC
-,-,TRBJ2-2,TRBV11-3,CASSPTFSVTGGELFF,TGTGCCAGCAGCCCCACTTTTTCGGTAACCGGCGGGGAGCTGTTTTTT
-,TRBD1,TRBJ2-3,TRBV4-3,CASSSHDTDKVVWDRGSDTQYF,TGCGCCAGCAGCTCACACGACACCGACAAGGTGGTTTGGGACAGGGGTTCGGATACGCAGTATTTT
-,TRBD1,TRBJ1-1,TRBV7-8,CASSLGQGARTEAFF,TGTGCCAGCAGCTTAGGGCAGGGGGCGAGAACTGAAGCTTTCTTT